One and the same sample provided the 27 T cell receptor beta chains below, sequenced in a study of human T cells and chemical hapten exposure. TCRdb processed the RACE reads anew with MiXCR; each CDR3 protein has one entry. The sample holds about 90,000 distinct CDR3 sequences, roughly a tenth seen once. Sample time point: patch test 1, 2 weeks after DPC sensitization. The treatment is: therapeutic diphenylcyclopropenone sensitization with weekly scalp DPC. The specimen comprised whole blood, sampled in connection with sensitization to the hapten diphenylcyclopropenone (DPC). The source of these receptors is a man aged 40-49 years with alopecia areata. Some clones in this sample may be carry-over from other donors' samples.

This chain joins TRBV5-4 and TRBJ2-1; D unresolved. V was clipped by 0 bases and J by 0 bases, with 10 bases between them. The CDR3 consists of 16 residues. Germline loops: CDR1 SGHNT, CDR2 YYREEE (reference sequence). The CDR3 coding sequence is TGTGCCAGCAGCTTGGACCCGCTGAGCTCCTACAATGAGCAGTTCTTC. Translated, it gives CASSLDPLSSYNEQFF.

The CDR3 DNA reads TGTGCCAGCAGCCAAGAAGTCACAGTAAGGATCCCTGAGCAGTTCTTC. Protein sequence: CASSQEVTVRIPEQFF. V gene TRBV3-1 combines with J gene TRBJ2-1; D gene uncertain. V was clipped by 0 bases and J by 9 bases, with 18 bases between them. This CDR3 is 16 amino acids long. In germline, CDR1 is LGHDT, CDR2 YNNKEL (reference sequence).

The V gene is TRBV7-9, the J gene TRBJ1-1; perhaps TRBD1 as D (5 bases). Germline V gene data show CDR1 as SEHNR and CDR2 as FQNEAQ (reference sequence). CDR3 length equals 14 residues. The V end was cut by 5 bases, the J end by 6 bases, with 16 bases between. CDR3 DNA sequence: TGTGCCAGCAGCCCCCAGATTGGGGCGTCTGAAGCTTTCTTT. It codes for CASSPQIGASEAFF.

J is TRBJ2-6 and V is TRBV19; D call uncertain. Germline V CDR1 and CDR2: LNHDA, SQIVND (reference sequence). There are 15 residues in the CDR3. The V end lost 1 base, the J end lost 4 bases, and 8 bases lay between the germline ends. CDR3 amino acids: CASSIGTEGANVLTF. CDR3 DNA sequence: TGTGCCAGTAGTATAGGGACGGAAGGGGCCAACGTCCTGACTTTC.

This clonotype appeared a few times. The chain joins TRBV12-3 or TRBV12-4 to TRBJ2-7; a weak D match, TRBD2 (6 bases). Between the trimmed V and J ends, which lost 5 bases and 3 bases, there was a span of 23 bases. The CDR3 has 17 residues. As DNA, the CDR3 is TGTGCCAGCAGTCCCCCCCCCGGAGGGCCCGGGTTCTACGAGCAGTACTTC. Its translation: CASSPPPGGPGFYEQYF.

The chain is built from TRBV6-6 and TRBJ2-7, with D tentatively TRBD1 or TRBD2 (5 bases each). Trimming removed 2 bases at V and 6 bases at J, with 5 bases between. The length of the CDR3 is 11 residues. From germline, CDR1 is MNHNY and CDR2 SVGAGI (reference sequence). CDR3 residues: CASSYGTEQYF. CDR3 coding DNA: TGTGCCAGCAGTTACGGGACCGAGCAGTACTTC.

This clonotype appeared many times. The V gene is TRBV29-1, the J gene TRBJ1-1; D is ambiguous. V was shortened by 6 bases and J by 6 bases, with 26 bases between the two germline ends. The CDR3 length is 16 residues. From germline, CDR1 is SQVTM and CDR2 ANQGSEA. CDR3 region: CSVVWSSDPRFAEAFF. For the CDR3, the DNA is TGCAGCGTCGTTTGGTCCTCGGACCCAAGGTTCGCTGAAGCTTTCTTT.

The rearrangement links TRBV6-2 or TRBV6-3 to TRBJ1-4; maybe TRBD1 (5 bases). Per the germline V gene, CDR1 is MNHEY and CDR2 is SVGEGT. This CDR3 contains 14 residues. Trimming cost V 6 bases and J 0 bases, with 8 bases left between them. CDR3 DNA sequence: TGTGCCAGCAGAGAGACAGCAACTAATGAAAAACTGTTTTTT. Translation gives CASRETATNEKLFF.

V gene TRBV7-9 combines with J gene TRBJ2-7; weak D call: TRBD1 (6 bases). Trimming cost V 1 base and J 0 bases, with 13 bases left between them. Germline V gene sequence: CDR1 SEHNR, CDR2 FQNEAQ (reference sequence). There are 16 residues in the CDR3. This CDR3 reads CASSLDGRGYSYEQYV. CDR3 coding DNA: TGTGCCAGCAGCTTAGATGGCAGGGGATACTCCTACGAGCAGTACGTC.

Remarks on this clonotype: This clone may be a read error of a much larger clone one base away. V gene TRBV2 combines with J gene TRBJ1-1; unclear D gene. In germline, CDR1 is SNHLY, CDR2 FYNNEI. The CDR3 consists of 11 residues. The CDR3 loop is CASREGIEAFF. As DNA, the CDR3 is TGTGCCAGCAGAGAAGGGATTGAAGCTTTCTTT.

This clonotype was observed a few times. The CDR3 coding sequence is TGTGCCAGTGGTAGAGGACGGCTGTATAATTCACCCCTCCACTTT. Its protein product is CASGRGRLYNSPLHF. The chain carries TRBV6-5 and TRBJ1-6; D is unresolved. V was shortened by 9 bases and J by 4 bases, with 16 bases between the two germline ends. The CDR3 extends over 15 amino acids. The germline V gene has CDR1 MNHEY and CDR2 SVGAGI.

This clonotype was counted many times. V and J are TRBV7-9 and TRBJ1-6, with a possible D match to TRBD1 (6 bases). The V and J ends lost 6 bases and 8 bases respectively, with 14 bases between them. This CDR3 comprises 14 residues. CDR1 is SEHNR, CDR2 FQNEAQ, per germline (reference sequence). CDR3 in DNA: TGTGCCAGCAGTTTATACAGGGAGCATTCACCCCTCCACTTT. Its translation is CASSLYREHSPLHF.

In this sample, this clonotype turned up a few times. The J gene is TRBJ2-3, the V gene TRBV29-1; D possibly corresponds to TRBD1 (7 bases). V lost 7 bases to trimming and J lost 9 bases, with 14 bases between them. The CDR3 extends over 11 amino acids. Per germline, CDR1 SQVTM and CDR2 ANQGSEA. The CDR3 nucleotides read TGCAGCGGGGGGGACAGTCAAACGCAGTATTTT. It yields the protein CSGGDSQTQYF.

This clonotype was seen a single time. This sequence joins TRBV7-2 and TRBJ2-1, with D hard to call. Germline V lookup: CDR1 SGHTA, CDR2 FQGNSA. V was trimmed by 1 base and J by 4 bases, leaving 11 bases between them. CDR3 length: 15 amino acids. The CDR3 nucleotides read TGTGCCAGCAGCTTAGGATCTGAAGGTTACAATGAGCAGTTCTTC. Translated: CASSLGSEGYNEQFF.

This clonotype was seen ten or more times. The gene calls are TRBV30 and TRBJ1-2; tentative D call: TRBD1 (6 bases). CDR3 length equals 13 residues. In germline, CDR1 is GTSNPN, CDR2 SVGIG (reference sequence). The DNA of the CDR3 is TGTGCGTTAGATGGGGGCGCGGGGTATGGCTACACCTTC. The encoded protein is CALDGGAGYGYTF.

The chain employs TRBV9 and TRBJ1-2; 8 nucleotides match TRBD1. Germline assignment: CDR1 SGDLS and CDR2 YYNGEE. There are 12 residues in the CDR3. The ends lost 5 bases at V and 5 bases at J; junction bases unmatched: 2. Here the CDR3 DNA reads TGTGCCAGCAGGGGACAGGAGTATGGCTACACCTTC. This encodes CASRGQEYGYTF. The full variable domain, completed using reference TRBV9 and TRBJ1-2, is DSGVTQTPKHLITATGQRVTLRCSPRSGDLSVYWYQQSLDQGLQFLIQYYNGEERAKGNILERFSAQQFPDLHSELNLSSLELGDSALYFCASRGQEYGYTFGSGTRLTVV.

This clonotype has ten or more counts. The J gene is TRBJ2-7, the V gene TRBV20-1; 7 bases are a match to TRBD2. The CDR3 is 14 amino acids. After removal of 0 bases from V and 7 bases from J, the junction contained 9 bases not matched to a gene. Germline V gene lookup returns CDR1 DFQATT and CDR2 SNEGSKA (reference sequence). The CDR3 region is CSARDLKGGQEQYF. The CDR3 DNA is TGCAGTGCTAGAGATCTAAAGGGAGGGCAGGAGCAGTACTTC.

J is TRBJ2-2 and V is TRBV20-1; 10 bases fit TRBD1. This CDR3 spans 16 amino acids. The V gene's germline CDR1 is DFQATT and CDR2 SNEGSKA (reference sequence). After removal of 0 bases from V and 3 bases from J, the junction contained 4 bases not matched to a gene. The CDR3 sequence: CSARDWDRGDTGELFF. The CDR3 region has the DNA TGCAGTGCTAGAGATTGGGACAGGGGAGACACCGGGGAGCTGTTTTTT.

In its sample, this clonotype was seen a few times. The chain links TRBV3-1 to TRBJ2-7; D gene ambiguous. The CDR3 covers 13 residues. Germline values: CDR1 LGHDT, CDR2 YNNKEL (reference sequence). The ends were cut back, 0 bases at V and 4 bases at J, with 7 bases in the middle. CDR3 nucleotides: TGTGCCAGCAGCCAAGATGTCCCGTACGAGCAGTACGTC. It yields the protein CASSQDVPYEQYV.

The V gene is TRBV11-2, the J gene TRBJ2-6; no clear D. Per the germline V gene, CDR1 is SGHAT and CDR2 is FQNNGV. This CDR3 is 12 amino acids long. V was shortened by 5 bases and J by 13 bases, with 12 bases between the two germline ends. The CDR3, as DNA: TGTGCCAGCAGCCTGGGCCCACGAGTCCTGACTTTC. Its protein is CASSLGPRVLTF.

This clonotype was picked up a small number of times. The rearrangement joins TRBV4-3 to TRBJ2-7; maybe TRBD2 (5 bases). The germline V gene encodes CDR1 LGHNA and CDR2 YSLEER. The CDR3 consists of 15 residues. V was trimmed by 0 bases and J by 3 bases, leaving 12 bases between them. This chain's CDR3 is CASSQDEAGFYEQYF. Written as DNA, the CDR3 is TGCGCCAGCAGCCAAGATGAGGCGGGTTTCTACGAGCAGTACTTC.

J is TRBJ2-1 and V is TRBV20-1; D is unclear. Deletions cut 0 bases from V and 8 bases from J, with 17 bases between. Germline V gene data show CDR1 as DFQATT and CDR2 as SNEGSKA (reference sequence). CDR3 length equals 15 residues. DNA for the CDR3: TGCAGTGCTAGAGATCGAGGACGGACCTGCGATGAGCAGTTCTTC. Translated: CSARDRGRTCDEQFF.

The J gene is TRBJ2-1, the V gene TRBV6-1, with D possibly being TRBD1 (8 bases). Per germline, CDR1 MNHNS and CDR2 SASEGT. V shed 6 bases and J shed 2 bases, with 20 bases lying between them. This CDR3 contains 17 residues. For the CDR3, the DNA is TGTGCCAGCAGCGAACAGGGGGGGACAGTAACCTACAATGAGCAGTTCTTC. This translates into CASSEQGGTVTYNEQFF.

This clonotype was found a few times. The chain recombines TRBV6-5 with TRBJ1-2, with D uncertain. Trimming pared 8 bases from V and 3 bases from J, leaving 7 bases between. CDR1 is MNHEY, CDR2 SVGAGI, per germline. The CDR3 sequence is 11 residues long. The CDR3 spells CASQDDYGYTF. The CDR3 coding sequence is TGTGCCAGCCAGGACGACTATGGCTACACCTTC.

This clonotype has a single count. The gene calls are TRBV7-9 and TRBJ2-5; D gene ambiguous. The CDR3 has 14 residues. Germline CDR1 is SEHNR and CDR2 is FQNEAQ (reference sequence). The V gene lost 5 bases and the J gene lost 2 bases, with 12 bases spanning the gap. This CDR3 reads CASSRIGGQETQYF. As DNA, the CDR3 is TGTGCCAGCAGCCGAATCGGCGGACAAGAGACCCAGTACTTC.

This clonotype was detected only a few times. The chain carries TRBV4-3 and TRBJ2-3; D is undetermined. Germline CDR1 and CDR2: LGHNA and YSLEER. Trimming left V 1 base short and J 7 bases short, with 9 bases between. CDR3 length equals 13 residues. DNA for the CDR3: TGCGCCAGCAGCCAAGCGTTGAGAAATACGCAGTATTTT. Its translation is CASSQALRNTQYF.

This clonotype occurred a few times. Here the CDR3 reads CASEWGGASTGELFF. The CDR3 region has the DNA TGTGCCAGCGAGTGGGGGGGCGCGAGCACCGGGGAGCTGTTTTTT. V gene TRBV19 combines with J gene TRBJ2-2; D possibly corresponds to TRBD2 (7 bases). V lost 9 bases and J 4 bases, leaving 18 bases between the germline ends. Germline V gives CDR1 LNHDA, CDR2 SQIVND (reference sequence). The CDR3 is 15 amino acids.